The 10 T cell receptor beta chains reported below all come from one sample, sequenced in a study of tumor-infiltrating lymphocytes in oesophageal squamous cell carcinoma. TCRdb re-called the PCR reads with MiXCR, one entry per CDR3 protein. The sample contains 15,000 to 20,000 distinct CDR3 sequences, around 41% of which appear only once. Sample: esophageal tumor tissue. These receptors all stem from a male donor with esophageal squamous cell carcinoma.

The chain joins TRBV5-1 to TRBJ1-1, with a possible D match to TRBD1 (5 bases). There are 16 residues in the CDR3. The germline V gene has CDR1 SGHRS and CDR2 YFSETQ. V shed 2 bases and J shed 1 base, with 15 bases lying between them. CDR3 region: CASSFGAGPTNTEAFF. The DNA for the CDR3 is TGCGCCAGCAGCTTTGGGGCGGGCCCGACGAACACTGAAGCTTTCTTT.

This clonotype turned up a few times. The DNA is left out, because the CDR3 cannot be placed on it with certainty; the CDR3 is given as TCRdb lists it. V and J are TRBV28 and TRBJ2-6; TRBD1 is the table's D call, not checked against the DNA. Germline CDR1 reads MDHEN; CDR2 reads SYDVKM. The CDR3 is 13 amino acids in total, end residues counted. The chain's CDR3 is CASGTDRWLHLRF.

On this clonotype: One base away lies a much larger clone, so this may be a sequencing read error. In DNA form, the CDR3 reads TGTGCCAGCAGCCGGACCGGGACAGGGATCTACGAGCAGTTCTTC. It specifies CASSRTGTGIYEQFF. This chain uses TRBV5-6 with TRBJ2-1; 9 bases match TRBD1. The length of the CDR3 is 15 residues. Germline V gene data show CDR1 as SGHDT and CDR2 as YYEEEE. J lost 10 bases, V lost 4 bases, and 12 bases had no gene match.

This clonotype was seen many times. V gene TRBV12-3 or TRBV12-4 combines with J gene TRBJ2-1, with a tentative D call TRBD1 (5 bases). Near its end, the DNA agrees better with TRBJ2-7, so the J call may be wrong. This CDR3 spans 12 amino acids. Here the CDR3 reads CASSYLDNEQYF. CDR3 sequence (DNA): TGTGCCAGCAGTTATTTGGACAATGAGCAGTACTTC.

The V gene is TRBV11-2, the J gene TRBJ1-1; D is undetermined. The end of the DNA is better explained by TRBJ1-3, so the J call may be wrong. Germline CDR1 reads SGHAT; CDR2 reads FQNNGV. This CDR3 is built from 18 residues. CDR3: CASSLNFRQAPSGNTIYF. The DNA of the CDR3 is TGTGCCAGCAGCTTAAACTTTAGGCAGGCCCCCTCTGGAAACACCATATATTTT.

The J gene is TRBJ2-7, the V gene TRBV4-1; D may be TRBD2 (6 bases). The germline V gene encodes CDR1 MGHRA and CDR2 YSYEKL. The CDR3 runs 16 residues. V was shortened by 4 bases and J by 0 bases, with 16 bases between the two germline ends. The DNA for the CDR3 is TGCGCCAGCAGCCCGGCTCTAAGGGACTTCTCCTACGAGCAGTACTTC. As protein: CASSPALRDFSYEQYF.

CDR3 bases: TGTGCCAGCAGCTTAGCGTCTCTTTCCTCCTACGAGCAGTACTTC. It is translated as CASSLASLSSYEQYF. V gene TRBV7-8 combines with J gene TRBJ2-3; no definite D call. The J call may be wrong; the DNA end is better matched by TRBJ2-7. Per germline, CDR1 SGHVS and CDR2 FQNEAQ. The CDR3 totals 15 residues.

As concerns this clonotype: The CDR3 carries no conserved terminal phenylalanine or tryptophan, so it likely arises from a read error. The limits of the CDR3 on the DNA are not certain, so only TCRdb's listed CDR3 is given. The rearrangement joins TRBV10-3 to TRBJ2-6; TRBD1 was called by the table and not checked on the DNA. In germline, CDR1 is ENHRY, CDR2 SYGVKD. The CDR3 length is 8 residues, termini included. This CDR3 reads CAIRTTRG.

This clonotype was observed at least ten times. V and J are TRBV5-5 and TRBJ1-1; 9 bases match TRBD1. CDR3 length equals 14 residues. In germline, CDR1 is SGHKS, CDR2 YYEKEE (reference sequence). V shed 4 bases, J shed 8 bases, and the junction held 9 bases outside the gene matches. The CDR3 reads CASSGGTGLMEAFF. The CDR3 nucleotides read TGTGCCAGCAGCGGGGGGACAGGGCTTATGGAAGCTTTCTTT.

The CDR3 is CASSFRASGRSSYNEQYF. CDR3 coding DNA: TGTGCCAGCAGCTTTCGCGCGAGCGGGAGGAGCTCCTACAATGAGCAGTACTTC. The chain joins TRBV7-2 to TRBJ2-1; 9 bases agree with TRBD2. TRBJ2-7 matches the DNA end more closely, so the J call is doubtful. This CDR3 is built from 18 residues. Germline assignment: CDR1 SGHTA and CDR2 FQGNSA.